This T cell receptor (beta chain) comes out of a study of spatial heterogeneity in lung cancer. Across the study: The count of detected beta-chain sequences consistently exceeded that of alpha-chain sequences. Study-wide results and limits: Ubiquitous, expanded tumor-derived TCRs were more frequently observed in blood at resection than at follow-up.

This clonotype showed up many times. Its matching antigen is unknown. Trimming took off 2 bases at V and 1 base at J, with 10 bases between the two ends. The CDR3 runs to 15 residues. Germline V gene lookup returns CDR1 SGHKS and CDR2 YYEKEE (reference sequence). The time point is: sample taken at primary tumor resection. TCRdb redid the calling of the 5' RACE reads with MiXCR, one entry per CDR3 protein. The sample lists tens of thousands of distinct CDR3 sequences, 6.3% occurring once. The receptor comes from a female donor with early-stage non-small cell lung cancer. The chain employs TRBV5-5 and TRBJ2-1; D could derive from TRBD1 or TRBD2 (5 bases each). This sample comprised PBMCs, obtained at surgery. The CDR3: CASSFLGTSYNEQFF. The CDR3 bases are TGTGCCAGCAGCTTTCTCGGGACGTCCTACAATGAGCAGTTCTTC.